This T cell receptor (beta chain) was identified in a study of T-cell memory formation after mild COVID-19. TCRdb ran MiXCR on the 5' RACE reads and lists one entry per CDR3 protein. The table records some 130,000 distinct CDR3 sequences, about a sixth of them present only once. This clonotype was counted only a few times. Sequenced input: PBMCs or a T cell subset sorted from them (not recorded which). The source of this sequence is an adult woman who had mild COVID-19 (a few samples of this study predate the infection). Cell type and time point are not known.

This CDR3 reads CASSLSDTEAFF. The CDR3 nucleotides are TGTGCCAGCAGCTTATCTGACACTGAAGCTTTCTTT. This chain uses TRBV7-9 with TRBJ1-1; D is uncertain. The V end was cut by 2 bases, the J end by 3 bases, with 4 bases between. The V gene's germline CDR1 is SEHNR and CDR2 FQNEAQ (reference sequence). CDR3 length: 12 amino acids.